This record concerns one TCR beta chain sequence. Alongside a J-beta primer mix, a sample-barcoded 5' primer served in a second PCR lasting about 6 to 12 cycles. TCRdb reanalysed the 5' RACE reads using MiXCR and keeps one entry per CDR3 protein. The data contain about 800,000 distinct CDR3 sequences, nearly 60% of them singletons. These data belong to a study of blood T cells in healthy people across ages. The TCR was taken from a man aged 25 to 40 in good health. The sample comprised blood.

The CDR3 loop reads CASGNNEHTF. The CDR3 bases are TGTGCCAGCGGCAATAATGAGCACACCTTC. V is TRBV2 and J is TRBJ1-2; D is undetermined. The ends were cut back, 8 bases at V and 12 bases at J, with 13 bases in the middle. The germline CDR1 and CDR2 sequences are SNHLY and FYNNEI. The length of the CDR3 is 10 residues. The variable domain in full, completed from reference TRBV2 and TRBJ1-2, reads EPEVTQTPSHQVTQMGQEVILRCVPISNHLYFYWYRQILGQKVEFLVSFYNNEISEKSEIFDDQFSVERPDGSNFTLKIRSTKLEDSAMYFCASGNNEHTFGSGTRLTVV.